This entry is about one T cell receptor beta chain. Its target is not known. The record originates from a study of CD8+CD57+ T cells in acquired aplastic anemia. Study at large: Each DNA sample taken from sorted CD4+ and CD8+ cells came to about 3.2 ug on average. Overall study results and limits: The study identified twenty-nine CD8+ CDR3 sequences shared by patients and controls.

This CDR3 comprises 15 residues. Germline V gene data show CDR1 as ENHRY and CDR2 as SYGVKD. The junction had 11 bases not matched to a gene; V was cut back by 10 bases and J by 2 bases. Patients sequenced had flow cytometry evidence of CD8+CD57+ cell expansion. For CDR3 and TCR beta VDJ profiling, genomic DNA was the template used. MiXCR was run by TCRdb on the reads, yielding one entry per CDR3 protein. Among some 140,000 distinct CDR3 sequences, over 50% were seen once, and the ten largest hold roughly 12%. The chain couples TRBV10-3 to TRBJ2-1; 7 bases map to TRBD2. The clonotype was recovered from a human donor with aplastic anemia. Sequencing was performed on sorted CD4+, CD8+, or CD8+CD57+ T cells (not recorded which) from PBMCs. CDR3 nucleotide sequence: TGTGCCACCGGACAAGACCGGGGGGCCTACAATGAGCAGTTCTTC. Protein: CATGQDRGAYNEQFF.